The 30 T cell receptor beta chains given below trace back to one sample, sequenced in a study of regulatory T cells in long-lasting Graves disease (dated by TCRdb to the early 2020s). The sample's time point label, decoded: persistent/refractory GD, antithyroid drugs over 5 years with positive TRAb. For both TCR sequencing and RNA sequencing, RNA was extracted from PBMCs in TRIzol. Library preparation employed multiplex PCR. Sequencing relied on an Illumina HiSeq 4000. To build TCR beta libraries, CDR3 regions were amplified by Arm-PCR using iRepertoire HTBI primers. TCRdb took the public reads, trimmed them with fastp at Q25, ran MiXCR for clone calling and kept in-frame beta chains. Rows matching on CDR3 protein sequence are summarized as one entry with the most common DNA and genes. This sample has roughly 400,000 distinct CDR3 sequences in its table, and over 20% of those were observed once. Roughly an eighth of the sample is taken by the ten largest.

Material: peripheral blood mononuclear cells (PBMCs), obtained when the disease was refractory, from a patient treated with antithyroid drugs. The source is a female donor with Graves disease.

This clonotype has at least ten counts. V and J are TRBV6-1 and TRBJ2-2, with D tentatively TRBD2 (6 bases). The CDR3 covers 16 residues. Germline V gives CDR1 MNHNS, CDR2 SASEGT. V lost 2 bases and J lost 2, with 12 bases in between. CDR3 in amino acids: CASSERGAGNTGELFF. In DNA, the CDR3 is TGTGCCAGCAGTGAAAGAGGAGCGGGCAACACCGGGGAGCTGTTTTTT.

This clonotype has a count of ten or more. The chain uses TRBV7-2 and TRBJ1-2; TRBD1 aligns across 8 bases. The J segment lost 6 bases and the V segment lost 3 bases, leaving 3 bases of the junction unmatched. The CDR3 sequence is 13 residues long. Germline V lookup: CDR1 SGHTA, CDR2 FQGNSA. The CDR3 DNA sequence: TGTGCCAGCAGCTTCAGGACAGGGAATGGCTACACCTTC. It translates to CASSFRTGNGYTF.

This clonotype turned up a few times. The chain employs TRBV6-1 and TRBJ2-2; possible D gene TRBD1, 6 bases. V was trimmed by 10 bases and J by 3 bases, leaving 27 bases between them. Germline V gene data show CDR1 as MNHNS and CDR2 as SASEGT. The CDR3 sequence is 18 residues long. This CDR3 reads CANRYDRFRVSDTGELFF. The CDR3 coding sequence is TGTGCCAACAGATACGACAGGTTCCGAGTTAGTGACACCGGGGAGCTGTTTTTT.

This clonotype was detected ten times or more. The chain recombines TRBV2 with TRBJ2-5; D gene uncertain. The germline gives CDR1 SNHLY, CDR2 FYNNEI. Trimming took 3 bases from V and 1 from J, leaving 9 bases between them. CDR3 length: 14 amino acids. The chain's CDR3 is CASSDNGLQETQYF. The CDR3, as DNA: TGTGCCAGCAGTGATAACGGGCTCCAAGAGACCCAGTACTTC. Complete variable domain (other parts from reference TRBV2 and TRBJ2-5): EPEVTQTPSHQVTQMGQEVILRCVPISNHLYFYWYRQILGQKVEFLVSFYNNEISEKSEIFDDQFSVERPDGSNFTLKIRSTKLEDSAMYFCASSDNGLQETQYFGPGTRLLVL.

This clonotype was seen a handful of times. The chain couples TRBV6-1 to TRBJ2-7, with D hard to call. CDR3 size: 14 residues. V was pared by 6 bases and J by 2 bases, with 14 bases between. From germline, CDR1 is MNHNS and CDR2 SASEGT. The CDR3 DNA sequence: TGTGCCAGCAGCCTACCGGACCAAACCTACGAGCAGTACTTC. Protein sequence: CASSLPDQTYEQYF.

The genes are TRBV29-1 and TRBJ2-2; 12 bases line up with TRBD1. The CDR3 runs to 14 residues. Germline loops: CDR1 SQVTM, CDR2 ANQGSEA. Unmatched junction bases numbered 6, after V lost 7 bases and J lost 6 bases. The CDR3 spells CSAAGQGAAGELFF. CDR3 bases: TGCAGCGCCGCGGGACAGGGGGCGGCCGGGGAGCTGTTTTTT.

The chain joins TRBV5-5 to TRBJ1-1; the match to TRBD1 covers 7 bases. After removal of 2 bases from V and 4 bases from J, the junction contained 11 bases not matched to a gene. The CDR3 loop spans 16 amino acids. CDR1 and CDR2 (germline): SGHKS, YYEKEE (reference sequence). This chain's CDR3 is CASSFGVGQAGTEAFF. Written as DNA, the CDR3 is TGTGCCAGCAGCTTTGGGGTCGGACAGGCGGGCACTGAAGCTTTCTTT.

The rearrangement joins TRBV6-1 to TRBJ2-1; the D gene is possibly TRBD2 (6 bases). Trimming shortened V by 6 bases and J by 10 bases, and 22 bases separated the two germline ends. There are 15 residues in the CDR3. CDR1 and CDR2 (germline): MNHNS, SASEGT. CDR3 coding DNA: TGTGCCAGCAGCTTGATCCGGGAGCCCCTGGGGGAGCAGTTCTTC. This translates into CASSLIREPLGEQFF.

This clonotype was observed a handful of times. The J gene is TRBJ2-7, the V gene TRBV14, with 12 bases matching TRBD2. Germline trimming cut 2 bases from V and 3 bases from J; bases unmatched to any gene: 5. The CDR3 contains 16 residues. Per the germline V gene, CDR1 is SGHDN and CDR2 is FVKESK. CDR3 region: CASSQPGLAGFYEQYF. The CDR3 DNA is TGTGCCAGCAGCCAACCCGGACTAGCGGGATTCTACGAGCAGTACTTC.

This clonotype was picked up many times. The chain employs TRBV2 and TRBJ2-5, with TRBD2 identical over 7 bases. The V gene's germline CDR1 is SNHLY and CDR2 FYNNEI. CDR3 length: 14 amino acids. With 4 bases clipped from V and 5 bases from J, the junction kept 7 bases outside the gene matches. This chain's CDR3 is CASSVVAGDETQYF. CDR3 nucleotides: TGTGCCAGCAGTGTTGTTGCGGGAGACGAGACCCAGTACTTC. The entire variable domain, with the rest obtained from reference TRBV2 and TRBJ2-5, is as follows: EPEVTQTPSHQVTQMGQEVILRCVPISNHLYFYWYRQILGQKVEFLVSFYNNEISEKSEIFDDQFSVERPDGSNFTLKIRSTKLEDSAMYFCASSVVAGDETQYFGPGTRLLVL.

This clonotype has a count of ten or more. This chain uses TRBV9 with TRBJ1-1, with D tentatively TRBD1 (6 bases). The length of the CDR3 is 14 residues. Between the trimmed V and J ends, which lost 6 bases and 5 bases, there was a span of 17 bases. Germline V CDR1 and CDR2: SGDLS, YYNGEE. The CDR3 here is CASTQLGAGTEAFF. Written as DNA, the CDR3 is TGTGCCAGCACCCAGCTGGGGGCAGGGACTGAAGCTTTCTTT.

The CDR3 here is CASSLSWTGANVLTF. DNA for the CDR3: TGCGCCAGCAGCTTGTCCTGGACTGGGGCCAACGTCCTGACTTTC. The genes are TRBV5-1 and TRBJ2-6; no firm D call. Trimming took 1 base from V and 2 from J, leaving 7 bases between them. This CDR3 is 15 amino acids long. CDR1 and CDR2 (germline): SGHRS, YFSETQ. The complete variable domain, with remaining parts taken from reference TRBV5-1 and TRBJ2-6, reads KAGVTQTPRYLIKTRGQQVTLSCSPISGHRSVSWYQQTPGQGLQFLFEYFSETQRNKGNFPGRFSGRQFSNSRSEMNVSTLELGDSALYLCASSLSWTGANVLTFGAGSRLTVL.

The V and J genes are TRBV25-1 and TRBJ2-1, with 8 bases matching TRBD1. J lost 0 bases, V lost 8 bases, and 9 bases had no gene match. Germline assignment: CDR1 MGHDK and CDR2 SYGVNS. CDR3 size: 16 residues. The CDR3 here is CASFTGGEVSYNEQFF. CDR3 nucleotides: TGTGCCAGCTTTACAGGGGGTGAGGTCTCCTACAATGAGCAGTTCTTC. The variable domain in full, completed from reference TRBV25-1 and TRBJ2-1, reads EADIYQTPRYLVIGTGKKITLECSQTMGHDKMYWYQQDPGMELHLIHYSYGVNSTEKGDLSSESTVSRIRTEHFPLTLESARPSHTSQYLCASFTGGEVSYNEQFFGPGTRLTVL.

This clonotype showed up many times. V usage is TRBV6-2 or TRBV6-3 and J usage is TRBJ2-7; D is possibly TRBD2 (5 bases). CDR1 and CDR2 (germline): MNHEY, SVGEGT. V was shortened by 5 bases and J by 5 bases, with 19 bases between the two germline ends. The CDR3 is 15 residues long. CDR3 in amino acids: CASSPTPDSKDEQYF. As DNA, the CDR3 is TGTGCCAGCAGTCCGACCCCGGACTCCAAGGACGAGCAGTACTTC.

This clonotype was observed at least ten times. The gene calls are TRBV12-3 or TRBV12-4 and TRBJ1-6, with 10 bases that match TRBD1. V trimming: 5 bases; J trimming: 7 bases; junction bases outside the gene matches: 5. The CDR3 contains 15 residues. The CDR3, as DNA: TGTGCCAGCAGTCGGGGACAGGGGCCGAATTCACCCCTCCACTTT. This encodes CASSRGQGPNSPLHF.

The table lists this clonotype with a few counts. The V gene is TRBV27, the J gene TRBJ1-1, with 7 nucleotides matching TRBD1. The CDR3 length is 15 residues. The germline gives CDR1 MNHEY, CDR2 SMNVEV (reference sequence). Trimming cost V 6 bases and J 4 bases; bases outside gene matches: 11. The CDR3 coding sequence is TGTGCCAGCAGCTCCTGGGGGGCAGGGGGCACTGAAGCTTTCTTT. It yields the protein CASSSWGAGGTEAFF.

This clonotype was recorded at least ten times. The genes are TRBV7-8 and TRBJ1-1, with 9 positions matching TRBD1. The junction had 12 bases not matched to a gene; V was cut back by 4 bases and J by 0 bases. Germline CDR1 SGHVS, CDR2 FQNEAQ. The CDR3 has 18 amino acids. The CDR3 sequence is CASSSYRGQGHVNTEAFF. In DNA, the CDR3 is TGTGCCAGCAGCTCATACAGGGGGCAAGGTCATGTGAACACTGAAGCTTTCTTT.

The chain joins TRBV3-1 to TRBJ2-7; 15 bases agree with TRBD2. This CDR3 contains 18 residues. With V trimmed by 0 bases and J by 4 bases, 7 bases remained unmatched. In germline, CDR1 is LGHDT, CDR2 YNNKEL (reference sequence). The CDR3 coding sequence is TGTGCCAGCAGCCAAGATGCCCCCGGGACTAGCGGGAGGTACGAGCAGTACTTC. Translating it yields CASSQDAPGTSGRYEQYF.

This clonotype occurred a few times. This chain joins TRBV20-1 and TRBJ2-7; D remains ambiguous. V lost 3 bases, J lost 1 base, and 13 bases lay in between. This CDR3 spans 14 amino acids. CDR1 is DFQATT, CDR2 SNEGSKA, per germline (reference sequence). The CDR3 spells CSASLISFSYEQYF. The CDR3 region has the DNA TGCAGTGCTAGTTTGATTTCATTTTCCTACGAGCAGTACTTC.

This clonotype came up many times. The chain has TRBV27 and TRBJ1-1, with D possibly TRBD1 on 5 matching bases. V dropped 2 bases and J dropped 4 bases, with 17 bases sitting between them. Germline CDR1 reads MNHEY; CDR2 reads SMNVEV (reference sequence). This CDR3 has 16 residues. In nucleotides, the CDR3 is TGTGCCAGCAGTTTAGGCGTGGGGGGACGCGGCACTGAAGCTTTCTTT. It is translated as CASSLGVGGRGTEAFF.

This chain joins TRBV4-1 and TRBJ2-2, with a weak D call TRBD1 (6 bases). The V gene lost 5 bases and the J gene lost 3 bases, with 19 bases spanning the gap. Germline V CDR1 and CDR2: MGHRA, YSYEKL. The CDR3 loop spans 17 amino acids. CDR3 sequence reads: CASSTGHRTLDTGELFF. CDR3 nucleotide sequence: TGCGCCAGCAGCACGGGACACCGGACGTTGGACACCGGGGAGCTGTTTTTT.

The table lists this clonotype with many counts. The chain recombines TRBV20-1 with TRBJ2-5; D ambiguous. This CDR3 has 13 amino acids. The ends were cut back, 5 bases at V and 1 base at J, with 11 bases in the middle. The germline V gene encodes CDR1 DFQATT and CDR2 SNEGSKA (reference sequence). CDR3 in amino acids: CSASPSIQETQYF. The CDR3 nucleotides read TGCAGTGCTTCTCCTTCTATCCAAGAGACCCAGTACTTC.

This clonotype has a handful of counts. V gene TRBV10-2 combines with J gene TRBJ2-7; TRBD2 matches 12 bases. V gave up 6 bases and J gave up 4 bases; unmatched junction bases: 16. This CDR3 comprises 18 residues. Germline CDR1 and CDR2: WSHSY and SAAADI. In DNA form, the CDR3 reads TGCGCCAGCAGGAAGATAACAGGGGAAGGACTAGCGGGGTACGAGCAGTACTTC. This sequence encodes CASRKITGEGLAGYEQYF.

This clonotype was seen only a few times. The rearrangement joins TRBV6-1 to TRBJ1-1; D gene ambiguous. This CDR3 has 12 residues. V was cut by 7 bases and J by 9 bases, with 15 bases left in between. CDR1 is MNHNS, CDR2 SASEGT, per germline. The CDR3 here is CASTGSLGKAFF. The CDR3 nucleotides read TGTGCCAGCACGGGGTCTCTCGGGAAAGCTTTCTTT.

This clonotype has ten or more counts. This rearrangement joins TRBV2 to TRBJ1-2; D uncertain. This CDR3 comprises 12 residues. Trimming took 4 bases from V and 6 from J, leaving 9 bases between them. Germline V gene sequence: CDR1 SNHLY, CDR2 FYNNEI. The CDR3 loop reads CASSVTYDGYTF. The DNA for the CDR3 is TGTGCCAGCAGTGTCACTTACGATGGCTACACCTTC.

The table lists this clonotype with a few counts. CDR3 coding DNA: TGTGCCAGCAGCCAAGATCTCCTAGCTCCAGAGACCCAGTACTTC. Translated: CASSQDLLAPETQYF. The J gene is TRBJ2-5, the V gene TRBV4-2; a possible D gene is TRBD2 (5 bases). In germline, CDR1 is LGHNA, CDR2 YNFKEQ. V lost 0 bases and J 4 bases, leaving 12 bases between the germline ends. The CDR3 length is 15 residues.

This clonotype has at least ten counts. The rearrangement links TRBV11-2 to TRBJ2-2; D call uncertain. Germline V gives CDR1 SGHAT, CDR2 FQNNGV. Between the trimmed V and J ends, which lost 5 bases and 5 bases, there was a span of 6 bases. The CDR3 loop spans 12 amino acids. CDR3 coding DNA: TGTGCCAGCAGCCCCCCAACCGGGGAGCTGTTTTTT. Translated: CASSPPTGELFF. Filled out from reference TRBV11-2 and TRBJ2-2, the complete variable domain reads EAGVAQSPRYKIIEKRQSVAFWCNPISGHATLYWYQQILGQGPKLLIQFQNNGVVDDSQLPKDRFSAERLKGVDSTLKIQPAKLEDSAVYLCASSPPTGELFFGEGSRLTVL.

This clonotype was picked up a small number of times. CDR3 coding DNA: TGCGCCAGCAGCTTGGATAGCACTACCTACGAGCAGTACTTC. Translated: CASSLDSTTYEQYF. The chain combines TRBV5-1 with TRBJ2-7; D call uncertain. Trimming shortened V by 0 bases and J by 2 bases, and 9 bases separated the two germline ends. Germline-derived CDR1 and CDR2 are SGHRS and YFSETQ. The CDR3 extends over 14 amino acids. Together with reference TRBV5-1 and TRBJ2-7, the CDR3 gives the full variable domain: KAGVTQTPRYLIKTRGQQVTLSCSPISGHRSVSWYQQTPGQGLQFLFEYFSETQRNKGNFPGRFSGRQFSNSRSEMNVSTLELGDSALYLCASSLDSTTYEQYFGPGTRLTVT.

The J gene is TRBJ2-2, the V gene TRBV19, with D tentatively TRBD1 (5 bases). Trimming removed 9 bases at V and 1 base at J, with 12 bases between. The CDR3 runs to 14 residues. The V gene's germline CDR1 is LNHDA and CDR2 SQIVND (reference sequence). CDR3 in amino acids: CASTGQMNTGELFF. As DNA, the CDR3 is TGTGCCAGCACCGGACAAATGAACACCGGGGAGCTGTTTTTT.

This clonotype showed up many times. This chain's CDR3 is CASMALDTGELFF. CDR3 DNA: TGTGCCAGCATGGCCCTCGACACCGGGGAGCTGTTTTTT. V is TRBV7-9 and J is TRBJ2-2; unclear D gene. This CDR3 is built from 13 residues. Trimming took off 7 bases at V and 3 bases at J, with 9 bases between the two ends. CDR1 is SEHNR, CDR2 FQNEAQ, per germline (reference sequence).